The 29 T cell receptor beta chains reported below all come from one sample, sequenced in a study of CD8 T cells in ankylosing spondylitis. TCRdb processed the 5' RACE reads anew with MiXCR; each CDR3 protein has one entry. The profile shows hundreds of thousands of distinct CDR3 sequences, roughly 10% of them singletons. Sequencing was carried out using blood, either unsorted or a sorted T cell fraction (not recorded which). The receptors were sampled from a male donor with ankylosing spondylitis or in good health (not recorded which).

This clonotype has a count of ten or more. For the CDR3, the DNA is TGTGCAAGTCGCTTATCACGTCCGCCGCCGCACTTC. Amino acid sequence: CASRLSRPPPHF. The chain employs TRBV12-2 and TRBJ2-7. TRBV12-2 is designated a pseudogene. CDR3 length equals 12 residues.

This clonotype was observed many times. The CDR3 region has the DNA TGTGCCAGCAGTGCGGTTCGGTACCATGGCTACACCTTC. Translated, it gives CASSAVRYHGYTF. The chain employs TRBV11-2 and TRBJ1-2; D not certain. V lost 6 bases, J lost 6 bases, and 14 bases lay in between. Germline V gene sequence: CDR1 SGHAT, CDR2 FQNNGV. The CDR3 is 13 residues long.

This clonotype was counted ten times or more. Compared with germline, one end of the junction differs, possibly owing to a read error. V and J are TRBV7-9 and TRBJ2-2; unclear D gene. Germline V gene sequence: CDR1 SEHNR, CDR2 FQNEAQ (reference sequence). This CDR3 region has 15 residues. The CDR3 protein is CAGSKDGEGTGELFF. CDR3 bases: TGTGCCGGCAGCAAAGACGGTGAAGGTACCGGGGAGCTGTTTTTT.

This clonotype was seen many times. The chain employs TRBV27 and TRBJ1-1; D ambiguous. The V end lost 1 base, the J end lost 0 bases, and 12 bases lay between the germline ends. Germline assignment: CDR1 MNHEY and CDR2 SMNVEV (reference sequence). The CDR3 is 16 residues long. The CDR3 DNA reads TGTGCCAGCAGTTTATACGCGGTTATGCTGAACACTGAAGCTTTCTTT. As protein: CASSLYAVMLNTEAFF.

This clonotype was seen repeatedly, ten times or more. This chain links TRBV5-1 with TRBJ1-2, with D possibly TRBD1 on 5 matching bases. The CDR3 contains 17 residues. The germline V and J ends were trimmed by 1 base and 2 bases, with 18 bases remaining between them. CDR1 and CDR2 from the germline V gene are SGHRS and YFSETQ. In nucleotides, the CDR3 is TGCGCCAGCAGCTTGTTGACAGATGGTATACTAAACTATGGCTACACCTTC. Its translation: CASSLLTDGILNYGYTF.

This clonotype was observed many times. The chain combines TRBV12-3 or TRBV12-4 with TRBJ2-1; no firm D call. The CDR3 sequence is 15 residues long. Trimming removed 1 base at V and 0 bases at J, with 7 bases between. CDR3 sequence (DNA): TGTGCCAGCAGTTTAGTGGGAAGCTCCTACAATGAGCAGTTCTTC. Amino acids: CASSLVGSSYNEQFF.

Points on this clonotype: This could be a read error, since a much larger clone is one nucleotide away. The V gene is TRBV20-1, the J gene TRBJ2-5; TRBD2 aligns across 11 bases. Germline lookup yields CDR1 DFQATT and CDR2 SNEGSKA (reference sequence). The CDR3 extends over 13 amino acids. The CDR3 nucleotides are TGCAGATGGACTAGCGGGTTACAAGAGACCCAGTACTTC. This codes for CRWTSGLQETQYF.

This clonotype was picked up a small number of times. This chain connects TRBV7-2 to TRBJ2-5; D not resolved. This CDR3 contains 13 residues. Germline values: CDR1 SGHTA, CDR2 FQGNSA. V was cut by 2 bases and J by 2 bases, with 6 bases left in between. CDR3 protein: CASSLMLQETQYF. The CDR3 DNA is TGTGCCAGCAGCTTAATGCTGCAAGAGACCCAGTACTTC.

This clonotype was recorded at least ten times. The chain employs TRBV25-1 and TRBJ2-4; 7 bases match TRBD2. Germline assignment: CDR1 MGHDK and CDR2 SYGVNS. The CDR3 spans 14 residues. The CDR3 nucleotides read TGTGCTCTAAGGGGAGGGTGTGCCAAAAACATTCAGTACTTC. Amino acid sequence: CALRGGCAKNIQYF.

This clonotype was observed many times. This chain connects TRBV5-1 to TRBJ2-7; D is undetermined. This CDR3 is 12 amino acids long. Germline-derived CDR1 and CDR2 are SGHRS and YFSETQ. The V gene lost 1 base and the J gene lost 2 bases, with 4 bases spanning the gap. The CDR3 DNA is TGCGCCAGCAGCTTGCAACCCTACGAGCAGTACTTC. It is translated as CASSLQPYEQYF.

The rearrangement uses TRBV12-3 or TRBV12-4 and TRBJ2-6, with D unclear. The CDR3 is 15 residues long. The V and J ends lost 3 bases and 4 bases respectively, with 10 bases between them. CDR3 protein: CASSFAAPGANVLTF. In DNA form, the CDR3 reads TGTGCCAGCAGTTTCGCGGCCCCAGGGGCCAACGTCCTGACTTTC.

The DNA for the CDR3 is TGCACGTCGGTGGGTATGAACACTGAAGCTTTCTTT. It codes for CTSVGMNTEAFF. The V and J genes are TRBV20-1 and TRBJ1-1; D is unclear. The CDR3 length is 12 residues. Germline CDR1 and CDR2: DFQATT and SNEGSKA (reference sequence).

This clonotype was recorded many times. DNA of the CDR3: TGCAGTGCTAGTCGGGGCCCCCAAGAGACCCAGTACTTC. Translated: CSASRGPQETQYF. The chain combines TRBV20-1 with TRBJ2-5, with D perhaps given as TRBD1 or TRBD2 (5 bases each). The CDR3 is made up of 13 amino acids. Per the germline V gene, CDR1 is DFQATT and CDR2 is SNEGSKA (reference sequence). Trimming left V 3 bases short and J 1 base short, with 9 bases between.

There are many counts of this clonotype. The chain joins TRBV28 to TRBJ1-1; no clear D. V lost 6 bases to trimming and J lost 6 bases, with 14 bases between them. Germline-derived CDR1 and CDR2 are MDHEN and SYDVKM. This CDR3 is built from 13 residues. The CDR3 DNA is TGTGCCAGCAGGGCCGGCGGGCGCCCTGAAGCTTTCTTT. It is translated as CASRAGGRPEAFF. The whole variable domain, filled in from reference TRBV28 and TRBJ1-1, reads DVKVTQSSRYLVKRTGEKVFLECVQDMDHENMFWYRQDPGLGLRLIYFSYDVKMKEKGDIPEGYSVSREKKERFSLILESASTNQTSMYLCASRAGGRPEAFFGQGTRLTVV.

This clonotype has ten or more counts. The rearrangement uses TRBV11-2 and TRBJ2-7, with D maybe TRBD2 (5 bases). The CDR3 totals 16 residues. Germline values: CDR1 SGHAT, CDR2 FQNNGV. V lost 2 bases and J lost 7, with 21 bases in between. The CDR3 DNA follows: TGTGCCAGCAGCTTATCGTTTCGGGGTGGTAGTGCGGAGCAGTACTTC. This gives the protein CASSLSFRGGSAEQYF.

This clonotype occurred a few times. The chain couples TRBV24-1 to TRBJ1-2; possible D gene TRBD1, 5 bases. This CDR3 is 17 amino acids long. The V gene's germline CDR1 is KGHDR and CDR2 SFDVKD. The V and J ends lost 3 bases and 8 bases respectively, with 24 bases between them. The DNA of the CDR3 is TGTGCCACCAGTGATCCACGGCGGGTGGGGACCGAGGGCGGCTACACCTTC. Protein: CATSDPRRVGTEGGYTF.

The chain has TRBV3-1 and TRBJ2-1, with 12 positions matching TRBD2. This CDR3 comprises 18 residues. Germline CDR1 reads LGHDT; CDR2 reads YNNKEL (reference sequence). After removal of 4 bases from V and 0 bases from J, the junction contained 7 bases not matched to a gene. The CDR3 sequence is CASSLGLAGTSSYNEQFF. CDR3 nucleotides: TGTGCCAGCAGCCTTGGACTAGCGGGGACTTCCTCCTACAATGAGCAGTTCTTC.

This clonotype was seen ten or more times. The chain carries TRBV20-1 and TRBJ2-7; D is ambiguous. Trimming shortened V by 0 bases and J by 3 bases, and 15 bases separated the two germline ends. This CDR3 comprises 15 residues. CDR1 is DFQATT and CDR2 is SNEGSKA in the germline V gene (reference sequence). This chain's CDR3 is CSARDTQLPLYEQYF. As DNA, the CDR3 is TGCAGTGCTAGAGATACCCAGCTCCCCCTCTACGAGCAGTACTTC.

This clonotype appeared many times. This rearrangement joins TRBV5-1 to TRBJ1-1; the D is unclear. CDR1 and CDR2 from the germline V gene are SGHRS and YFSETQ. Deletions cut 0 bases from V and 0 bases from J, with 9 bases between. The CDR3 sequence is 15 residues long. The DNA for the CDR3 is TGCGCCAGCAGCTTGGCCAAGGGCATGAACACTGAAGCTTTCTTT. Its protein is CASSLAKGMNTEAFF.

On this clonotype: This may arise from a read error, as a much more abundant clone is one base away. The conserved phenylalanine or tryptophan normally closing the CDR3 is absent here, so this likely arose from a read error. This CDR3 is CASSSLQGAYNEQFI. The CDR3 bases are TGTGCCAGCAGCTCGCTACAGGGGGCCTACAATGAGCAGTTCATC. This chain joins TRBV7-9 and TRBJ2-1; 8 positions match TRBD1. V dropped 4 bases and J dropped 2; count of bases not matched to a gene: 4. The CDR3 totals 15 residues. Germline lookup yields CDR1 SEHNR and CDR2 FQNEAQ (reference sequence).

J is TRBJ2-7 and V is TRBV29-1, with D uncertain. This CDR3 is 11 amino acids long. Trimming took off 3 bases at V and 3 bases at J, with 6 bases between the two ends. Germline values: CDR1 SQVTM, CDR2 ANQGSEA. The CDR3 region has the DNA TGCAGCGTTGAGGGTAACTACGAGCAGTACTTC. This sequence encodes CSVEGNYEQYF.

The rearrangement uses TRBV7-3 and TRBJ2-3; TRBD2 aligns across 9 bases. With 5 bases clipped from V and 2 bases from J, the junction kept 11 bases outside the gene matches. Germline assignment: CDR1 SGHTA and CDR2 FQGTGA. The CDR3 has 17 amino acids. The chain's CDR3 is CASSNTGGGELTDTQYF. CDR3 in DNA: TGTGCCAGCAGCAACACCGGCGGGGGGGAACTCACAGATACGCAGTATTTT.

This clonotype was observed many times. The chain joins TRBV12-3 or TRBV12-4 to TRBJ1-3, with 10 bases fitting TRBD1. This CDR3 is 15 amino acids long. The junction had 8 bases not matched to a gene; V was cut back by 5 bases and J by 7 bases. The CDR3 DNA follows: TGTGCCAGCAGTGGTCTCGACAGGGGGCGGAACACCATATATTTT. Its translation: CASSGLDRGRNTIYF.

As to this clonotype: The germline gene is not matched at one end of the junction; a read error may be the cause. The rearrangement joins TRBV3-1 to TRBJ2-2; 7 nucleotides match TRBD1. The CDR3 spans 19 residues. The V gene's germline CDR1 is LGHDT and CDR2 YNNKEL (reference sequence). In DNA, the CDR3 is TGTACCAGCAGCCCTCGAACAACAGGGGATCTCGCGAACACCGGGGAGCTGTTTTTT. Encoded protein: CTSSPRTTGDLANTGELFF.

This clonotype has at least ten counts. This rearrangement joins TRBV12-3 or TRBV12-4 to TRBJ2-1, with 12 nucleotides matching TRBD2. This CDR3 contains 13 residues. After removal of 6 bases from V and 15 bases from J, the junction contained 9 bases not matched to a gene. The CDR3 DNA is TGTGCCAGCAGCCCTAGCGGGGGGGCCTTGCCGTTCTTC. It translates to CASSPSGGALPFF.

This clonotype appeared many times. V gene TRBV20-1 combines with J gene TRBJ1-5, with D possibly matching TRBD1 (6 bases). Germline V gene sequence: CDR1 DFQATT, CDR2 SNEGSKA (reference sequence). V shed 6 bases and J shed 4 bases, with 16 bases lying between them. The CDR3 contains 14 residues. CDR3 amino acids: CSARPGQFNQPQHF. CDR3 sequence (DNA): TGCAGTGCCCGGCCTGGACAGTTTAATCAGCCCCAGCATTTT.

The CDR3 loop reads CARSLGGSLENIQYF. The DNA of the CDR3 is TGCGCCAGAAGCCTGGGGGGCAGCCTGGAAAACATTCAGTACTTC. The chain recombines TRBV5-1 with TRBJ2-4; D tentatively fits TRBD1 or TRBD2 (6 bases each). The V gene lost 8 bases and the J gene lost 5 bases, with 20 bases spanning the gap. CDR3 size: 15 residues. Germline loops: CDR1 SGHRS, CDR2 YFSETQ. The whole variable domain, remainder taken from reference TRBV5-1 and TRBJ2-4, is KAGVTQTPRYLIKTRGQQVTLSCSPISGHRSVSWYQQTPGQGLQFLFEYFSETQRNKGNFPGRFSGRQFSNSRSEMNVSTLELGDSALYLCARSLGGSLENIQYFGAGTRLSVL.

This clonotype came up many times. The V call is TRBV9, the J call TRBJ2-1; D is uncertain. The length of the CDR3 is 13 residues. V dropped 0 bases and J dropped 6 bases, with 7 bases sitting between them. Germline values: CDR1 SGDLS, CDR2 YYNGEE. CDR3 loop: CASSVALSNEQFF. The DNA of the CDR3 is TGTGCCAGCAGCGTAGCTCTCAGCAATGAGCAGTTCTTC.

This chain joins TRBV5-6 and TRBJ2-3; 10 bases align to TRBD2. With 2 bases clipped from V and 7 bases from J, the junction kept 4 bases outside the gene matches. Germline CDR1 SGHDT, CDR2 YYEEEE. The CDR3 sequence is 14 residues long. The CDR3 sequence: CASSFGTSAYTQYF. The CDR3 DNA is TGTGCCAGCAGCTTTGGGACTAGCGCCTATACGCAGTATTTT.